Below, one T cell receptor (beta chain) is given with its context. The antigen is not known. Treatment of patients with chemo-refractory metastatic non-small-cell lung cancer consisted of focal radiation plus CTLA-4 blockade with ipilimumab. These data belong to a study of radiotherapy plus CTLA-4 blockade in lung cancer. Study-level points and caveats: Expansion in blood of tumor-derived TCR clones was seen after radiotherapy plus ipilimumab. Early blood T cell clone dynamics reportedly forecast response best, with interferon-beta.

TCRdb's table, derived via immunoSEQ multiplex PCR, lists solely in-frame clones and lacks some. This table holds roughly 75,000 clones, 78% found once. Germline CDR1 and CDR2: SGHRS and YFSETQ. The V gene lost 3 bases and the J gene lost 4 bases, with 9 bases spanning the gap. This CDR3 contains 13 residues. This clonotype was obtained from a human donor with non-small cell lung cancer whose response to radiotherapy plus ipilimumab could not be evaluated. Some clones in this sample may be carry-over from other donors' samples. The sample was peripheral blood, taken from a patient treated with radiotherapy plus ipilimumab. The chain carries TRBV5-1 and TRBJ2-3, with D maybe TRBD1 (6 bases). In DNA form, the CDR3 reads TGCGCCAGCAGCTCACAGGGTTCAGATACGCAGTATTTT. Its translation: CASSSQGSDTQYF. Complete variable domain (other parts from reference TRBV5-1 and TRBJ2-3): KAGVTQTPRYLIKTRGQQVTLSCSPISGHRSVSWYQQTPGQGLQFLFEYFSETQRNKGNFPGRFSGRQFSNSRSEMNVSTLELGDSALYLCASSSQGSDTQYFGPGTRLTVL.